This T cell receptor (beta chain) was found in a study of long-term antiretroviral therapy in people with HIV (dated by TCRdb to between 2021 and 2022). Background on the whole study: Collection of the earliest samples took place about a decade ahead of the 2015 WHO recommendation for immediate ART, at a time when ART was typically delayed until CD4 counts fell. This retrospective serial study examined whether starting ART and sustained HIV suppression were associated with changes in the composition and diversity of the TRB repertoire in peripheral blood. From some 33 adults with confirmed HIV infection, the cohort provided under 200 cryopreserved PBMC samples, gathered serially across a mean of about 6 years (range 1-12). Among the approximately 30 participants with HIV, eleven were female. Test extractions of a monoclonal T-cell line alongside 30 to 35 polyclonal samples showed no cross-contamination during QIAcube processing. Paper-wide results and their limitations: Expanded TRB clones identified before ART initiation dominated the repertoire across all time points, though the dominance fluctuated and decreased in many PLHIV after ART. Starting ART was linked to a significant rise in TRB diversity, yet even after long-term ART the diversity remained significantly lower than in transplant donor controls. CDR3 length ranges in HIV repertoires were narrower than in controls, and network structure suggested an antigen-experienced repertoire with only a slight naive shift after ART. Owing to limited PBMC availability, only the TCR beta chain was sequenced, without alpha chain pairing. No data were available on ART adherence, viral resistance or therapy changes, limiting inferences about post-ART repertoire changes. Because cell numbers in pre-ART samples were limited, unsorted PBMC were profiled instead of sorted CD4+ and CD8+ T cells. The samples span the years 2004 to 2017, and the ART regimens used at that time may not be as effective as current regimens.

The immunoSEQ hsTCRB v3.0 assay was used at survey level resolution for TRB variable region sequencing. TRB sequencing targeted a depth of roughly 40,000-55,000 T-cell genomes per sample. Pooled TRB libraries were sequenced on an Illumina MiSeq with a v3 150-cycle kit. On the study's bioinformatics: Repertoire analysis was performed in R inside a reproducible Nextflow workflow that covered QC, data transformation and analysis. LymphoSeq2, an R package for exploring AIRR-Seq data, was used to implement custom analyses. After excluding several samples that yielded fewer than 5000 total TRB sequences, 188 HIV repertoires remained for analysis. Among the approximately 190 HIV repertoires that were kept, around 59 were collected before ART initiation and roughly 130 were collected after ART initiation. Repertoires were downsampled to 5000 TRB nucleotide sequences, and summary statistics were averaged over 100 downsampling iterations. The analysis kept only TRB sequences whose CDR3 regions were at least seven amino acids long. A Shannon entropy-derived clonality score and the Gini coefficient were used to measure diversity. Repertoire networks linked the top 5000 CDR3 amino acid sequences whenever two sequences differed by an edit distance of one. GLIPH2 predicted antigen specificity groups and MHC restriction for TRB CDR3 amino acid sequences. To flag known associations with CMV, EBV, HIV or tissue antigens, CDR3 amino acid sequences were compared against VDJdb and McPAS-TCR. Pre-ART, post-ART and control groups were compared with Wilcoxon signed-rank tests and Holm-Bonferroni correction. The source is immuneACCESS, and TCRdb retained only in-frame sequences with V and J called. Part of the clones is not carried over; for the studies checked, unresolved V genes explain less than half of this, and the remainder is unexplained. V and J calls and clone size are given by that table; D and trimming were obtained from the DNA. For this sample there are approximately 30,000 clones; approximately 80% appear just once. More than 7.5% of the sample goes to the ten largest clones.

Inclusion was restricted to participants for whom at least one PBMC sample before ART initiation and at least two post-ART samples were available. Treatment was received in the United States of America by all participants with HIV. Before DNA extraction, cryopreserved samples containing 1-10 million PBMC were thawed and washed. At the time of the earliest PBMC sample, participants with HIV were aged between roughly 20 and 55 years. PBMC samples were contributed by each participant from 1-4 timepoints before ART initiation and 2-8 timepoints after ART initiation, with a median of 7 samples. Serial HIV viral load, CD4+ T-cell count, ART history and demographic data were obtained for every participant. A Qiagen kit on a QIAcube was used to extract genomic DNA from unsorted PBMC, with samples processed in batches of 12. This clone has a single count. This receptor's antigen is unknown. Nothing much larger sits one base from this clone, and base qualities are not available.

CDR1 SGHRS and CDR2 YFSETQ were looked up in the germline V gene. From cysteine to phenylalanine, the CDR3 is 15 amino acids long. The only DNA kept is the CDR3, 45 bases in frame from the first base. V lost 4 bases and J lost 5 bases; the stretch between them is 18 bases long. The receptor's source is a young man with HIV. The sequence joins TRBV5-1 to TRBJ1-1, with TRBD1 as a weak D call on 5 bases. The sequenced sample was unsorted PBMCs, obtained 2.7 to 2.9 years after starting antiretroviral therapy. The base sequence is TGCGCCAGCAGCCCAACGAGGACCCGGGGGACTGAAGCTTTCTTT. Its protein is CASSPTRTRGTEAFF.